Following are 28 T cell receptor beta chains from one sample sequenced in a study of T-cell memory formation after mild COVID-19. TCRdb recomputed calls from the 5' RACE reads with MiXCR, one row per CDR3 protein. Altogether approximately 570,000 distinct CDR3 sequences are present, roughly 18% being singletons, with the ten largest covering about 12%. Source material: PBMCs or a T cell subset sorted from them (not recorded which). These receptors came from an adult woman who had mild COVID-19 (a few samples of this study predate the infection). Cell type and time point are not known.

The chain has TRBV15 and TRBJ2-7; 9 bases are a match to TRBD1. This CDR3 comprises 15 residues. Germline assignment: CDR1 LNHNV and CDR2 YYDKDF (reference sequence). The trim removed 0 bases at V and 2 bases at J, leaving 2 bases unmatched. The DNA of the CDR3 is TGTGCCACCAGCAGAGAGGGACAGGGTCCCTACGAGCAGTACTTC. Protein product: CATSREGQGPYEQYF. The variable domain in full, with the rest retrieved from reference TRBV15 and TRBJ2-7, is DAMVIQNPRYQVTQFGKPVTLSCSQTLNHNVMYWYQQKSSQAPKLLFHYYDKDFNNEADTPDNFQSRRPNTSFCFLDIRSPGLGDTAMYLCATSREGQGPYEQYFGPGTRLTVT.

There are a few counts of this clonotype. The chain combines TRBV6-6 with TRBJ2-1, with D possibly matching TRBD2 (6 bases). Trimming removed 6 bases from V and 6 bases from J, with 12 bases in between. CDR1 and CDR2 (germline): MNHNY, SVGAGI (reference sequence). The CDR3 contains 13 residues. CDR3 DNA sequence: TGTGCCAGCAGAGAGAGTAGCGGCAATGAGCAGTTCTTC. It encodes CASRESSGNEQFF.

The chain has TRBV5-6 and TRBJ1-2; D is possibly TRBD1 (6 bases). The germline V gene encodes CDR1 SGHDT and CDR2 YYEEEE. V gave up 7 bases and J gave up 11 bases, with 18 bases separating them. The CDR3 totals 12 residues. CDR3 loop: CASADRNWRYTF. The CDR3 DNA sequence: TGTGCCAGCGCCGACAGGAACTGGCGGTACACCTTC.

The CDR3 DNA is TGTGCCACCAGCAGTCACGCCGGGGGTAACTACGAGCAGTACTTC. It yields the protein CATSSHAGGNYEQYF. V is TRBV15 and J is TRBJ2-7; TRBD2 might be the D (6 bases). V dropped 3 bases and J dropped 3 bases, with 15 bases sitting between them. This CDR3 is built from 15 residues. Germline CDR1 is LNHNV and CDR2 is YYDKDF (reference sequence).

This clonotype occurred a few times. The chain links TRBV7-6 to TRBJ2-2; no firm D call. The germline V gene has CDR1 SGHVS and CDR2 FNYEAQ. The V end lost 5 bases, the J end lost 4 bases, and 11 bases lay between the germline ends. The CDR3 covers 14 residues. The CDR3 reads CASSRRPATGELFF. CDR3 bases: TGTGCCAGCAGCCGGCGGCCCGCCACCGGGGAGCTGTTTTTT. Full variable domain (remainder filled in from reference TRBV7-6 and TRBJ2-2): GAGVSQSPRYKVTKRGQDVALRCDPISGHVSLYWYRQALGQGPEFLTYFNYEAQQDKSGLPNDRFSAERPEGSISTLTIQRTEQRDSAMYRCASSRRPATGELFFGEGSRLTVL.

The chain combines TRBV15 with TRBJ2-2; D is perhaps TRBD1 or TRBD2 (5 bases each). Germline V lookup: CDR1 LNHNV, CDR2 YYDKDF (reference sequence). The CDR3 length is 14 residues. Deletions cut 5 bases from V and 7 bases from J, with 14 bases between. CDR3 coding DNA: TGTGCCACCAGCGGGGGTAGTCGGATCGGGGAGCTGTTTTTT. It encodes CATSGGSRIGELFF.

Only a few counts were recorded for this clonotype. The chain employs TRBV10-3 and TRBJ2-7; D tentatively reads TRBD1 or TRBD2 (6 bases each). V lost 6 bases and J 2 bases, leaving 14 bases between the germline ends. This CDR3 has 14 residues. CDR1 and CDR2 (germline): ENHRY, SYGVKD. The CDR3 DNA sequence: TGTGCCATCAGCGGCCCCGGGGGCCCCTACGAGCAGTACTTC. Translated: CAISGPGGPYEQYF.

In its sample, this clonotype was seen a few times. This chain connects TRBV20-1 to TRBJ2-7; TRBD2 is a possible D gene (5 bases). Trimming took 1 base from V and 9 from J, leaving 10 bases between them. The CDR3 is 11 amino acids. In germline, CDR1 is DFQATT, CDR2 SNEGSKA (reference sequence). CDR3 amino acids: CSARGGGGQYF. The CDR3 coding sequence is TGCAGTGCTAGAGGAGGAGGAGGGCAGTACTTC.

In this sample, this clonotype turned up a few times. The chain uses TRBV15 and TRBJ1-6; D gene unclear. The CDR3 sequence is 14 residues long. V lost 7 bases, J lost 3 bases, and 10 bases lay in between. The germline V gene has CDR1 LNHNV and CDR2 YYDKDF (reference sequence). CDR3 DNA sequence: TGTGCCACCAAGGAGGCGATCTATAATTCACCCCTCCACTTT. It is translated as CATKEAIYNSPLHF. The whole variable domain, remainder taken from reference TRBV15 and TRBJ1-6, is DAMVIQNPRYQVTQFGKPVTLSCSQTLNHNVMYWYQQKSSQAPKLLFHYYDKDFNNEADTPDNFQSRRPNTSFCFLDIRSPGLGDTAMYLCATKEAIYNSPLHFGNGTRLTVT.

The chain combines TRBV6-5 with TRBJ1-2; no clear D gene. CDR1 and CDR2 from the germline V gene are MNHEY and SVGAGI. Trimming stripped 5 bases from V and 5 bases from J, with 12 bases between. The CDR3 is 13 amino acids. The CDR3 DNA reads as TGTGCCAGCAGTCCTCAACCGGTATATGGCTACACCTTC. The encoded protein is CASSPQPVYGYTF.

This clonotype was counted only a few times. CDR3 region: CASSWISDTEAFF. The DNA of the CDR3 is TGCGCCAGCAGCTGGATATCAGACACTGAAGCTTTCTTT. This sequence joins TRBV5-1 and TRBJ1-1, with D uncertain. V gave up 3 bases and J gave up 3 bases, with 9 bases separating them. This CDR3 has 13 residues. The germline V gene encodes CDR1 SGHRS and CDR2 YFSETQ.

The chain has TRBV3-1 and TRBJ2-3; no definite D call. The CDR3 covers 11 residues. From germline, CDR1 is LGHDT and CDR2 YNNKEL (reference sequence). Deletions cut 5 bases from V and 6 bases from J, with 6 bases between. CDR3 sequence reads: CASSSRDTQYF. The CDR3 coding sequence is TGTGCCAGCAGCTCCCGGGATACGCAGTATTTT.

This clonotype was observed a few times. This sequence joins TRBV20-1 and TRBJ2-1, with D unclear. The CDR3 runs 13 residues. Per germline, CDR1 DFQATT and CDR2 SNEGSKA (reference sequence). Trimming took off 1 base at V and 6 bases at J, with 10 bases between the two ends. The CDR3 protein is CSARASFSNEQFF. CDR3 sequence (DNA): TGCAGTGCTAGAGCAAGCTTTAGCAATGAGCAGTTCTTC.

The rearrangement links TRBV24-1 to TRBJ2-1, with D uncertain. Per the germline V gene, CDR1 is KGHDR and CDR2 is SFDVKD. Trimming removed 4 bases from V and 10 bases from J, with 10 bases in between. The CDR3 loop spans 12 amino acids. CDR3 in DNA: TGTGCCACCAGTGACTATGGTTACGAGCAGTTCTTC. Translated: CATSDYGYEQFF.

The sample holds a few counts of this clonotype. V gene TRBV2 combines with J gene TRBJ1-2; D unclear. Germline CDR1 reads SNHLY; CDR2 reads FYNNEI. Trimming shortened V by 2 bases and J by 8 bases, and 15 bases separated the two germline ends. This CDR3 spans 14 amino acids. CDR3 DNA sequence: TGTGCCAGCAGTGAAACTATGACCTTTCTCGGCTACACCTTC. It translates to CASSETMTFLGYTF.

V usage is TRBV9 and J usage is TRBJ2-3; D may correspond to TRBD1 or TRBD2 (6 bases each). There are 15 residues in the CDR3. Germline CDR1 reads SGDLS; CDR2 reads YYNGEE. V was clipped by 4 bases and J by 4 bases, with 16 bases between them. The CDR3 DNA reads TGTGCCAGCAGCCCCGGGACGGGGGCCTCAGATACGCAGTATTTT. Translating it yields CASSPGTGASDTQYF.

The chain carries TRBV20-1 and TRBJ2-5; D might be TRBD1 (6 bases). This CDR3 has 10 amino acids. Germline loops: CDR1 DFQATT, CDR2 SNEGSKA (reference sequence). Trimming removed 3 bases at V and 7 bases at J, with 6 bases between. The CDR3 region is CSASRGTQYF. In nucleotides, the CDR3 is TGCAGTGCTAGCAGGGGGACCCAGTACTTC.

The chain couples TRBV7-9 to TRBJ2-1; unclear D gene. The CDR3 totals 15 residues. Germline V lookup: CDR1 SEHNR, CDR2 FQNEAQ (reference sequence). Trimming left V 2 bases short and J 5 bases short, with 13 bases between. This CDR3 reads CASSLSVRPHNEQFF. CDR3 in DNA: TGTGCCAGCAGCTTATCGGTACGGCCGCACAATGAGCAGTTCTTC.

Comment on this clonotype: A much larger clone is a single base away; this may be a read error. This chain uses TRBV25-1 with TRBJ2-2; no firm D call. Trimming took 3 bases from V and 1 from J, leaving 12 bases between them. The CDR3 contains 16 residues. Germline loops: CDR1 MGHDK, CDR2 SYGVNS. The CDR3 DNA reads TGTGCCAGCAGTGATCCCTGGACGGTGAACACCGGGGAGCTGTTTTTT. Protein sequence: CASSDPWTVNTGELFF.

This clonotype was counted ten times or more. V is TRBV7-2 and J is TRBJ1-5; unclear D gene. V lost 3 bases and J 4 bases, leaving 7 bases between the germline ends. Looked up from germline, CDR1 is SGHTA and CDR2 is FQGNSA. The CDR3 loop spans 13 amino acids. The CDR3 DNA reads TGTGCCAGCAGCTTGGGTCCGAATCAGCCCCAGCATTTT. Encoded protein: CASSLGPNQPQHF.

The chain employs TRBV5-1 and TRBJ2-5; TRBD1 matches at 8 bases. The V gene's germline CDR1 is SGHRS and CDR2 YFSETQ. The CDR3 covers 16 residues. The V gene end was trimmed by 4 bases and the J gene end by 5 bases; junction bases not matched to a gene: 13. The CDR3 DNA reads TGCGCCAGCAGCAACCCGCTCGTGGACAGGGAGGAGACCCAGTACTTC. This encodes CASSNPLVDREETQYF.

CDR3 region: CSGGTGGSGNTIYF. In DNA, the CDR3 is TGCAGCGGGGGGACAGGGGGCTCTGGAAACACCATATATTTT. The rearrangement joins TRBV29-1 to TRBJ1-3; 11 positions match TRBD1. After removal of 7 bases from V and 0 bases from J, the junction contained 2 bases not matched to a gene. CDR1 is SQVTM, CDR2 ANQGSEA, per germline. The CDR3 has 14 amino acids.

The chain has TRBV5-1 and TRBJ1-4, with 7 bases fitting TRBD1. This CDR3 is 15 amino acids long. V shed 0 bases, J shed 8 bases, and the junction held 7 bases outside the gene matches. Germline CDR1 SGHRS, CDR2 YFSETQ. The CDR3 nucleotides are TGCGCCAGCAGCTTGGAGACAGGGTCCAGGGAAAAACTGTTTTTT. The encoded protein is CASSLETGSREKLFF.

This clonotype came up a few times. This chain links TRBV7-2 with TRBJ2-4; 7 bases agree with TRBD2. CDR1 is SGHTA, CDR2 FQGNSA, per germline. The CDR3 covers 14 residues. Trimming at V came to 3 bases and at J to 8 bases, leaving 7 bases not matched to a gene. The CDR3 DNA reads TGTGCCAGCAGCTTGGGCGGGAGACGAGACATTCAGTACTTC. As protein: CASSLGGRRDIQYF.

This chain connects TRBV10-2 to TRBJ2-2, with 7 bases identical to TRBD2. Germline V lookup: CDR1 WSHSY, CDR2 SAAADI. Losses at the gene ends were 3 bases for V and 2 bases for J; bases not matched to a gene: 9. The length of the CDR3 is 17 residues. CDR3 nucleotide sequence: TGCGCCAGCAGTGATCTAGGGCGGGGGACTAACACCGGGGAGCTGTTTTTT. Protein product: CASSDLGRGTNTGELFF.

The V call is TRBV12-3 or TRBV12-4, the J call TRBJ2-7, with TRBD2 as a possible D gene (6 bases). The CDR3 loop spans 14 amino acids. V lost 3 bases to trimming and J lost 2 bases, with 11 bases between them. The CDR3 protein is CASSFDPGAYEQYF. CDR3 nucleotides: TGTGCCAGCAGTTTTGATCCGGGGGCCTACGAGCAGTACTTC.

The sample holds a few counts of this clonotype. This rearrangement joins TRBV4-1 to TRBJ1-2; D ambiguous. The CDR3 sequence is 14 residues long. Germline lookup yields CDR1 MGHRA and CDR2 YSYEKL. The germline V and J ends were trimmed by 0 bases and 5 bases, with 10 bases remaining between them. CDR3 residues: CASSQEDFKYGYTF. The CDR3 DNA reads TGCGCCAGCAGCCAAGAGGATTTTAAATATGGCTACACCTTC.

This clonotype turned up a few times. The chain recombines TRBV11-2 with TRBJ2-1; maybe TRBD2 (6 bases). Germline CDR1 SGHAT, CDR2 FQNNGV. CDR3 length: 14 residues. V was pared by 1 base and J by 8 bases, with 12 bases between. As DNA, the CDR3 is TGTGCCAGCAGCTTAGCGGGAGCGGGCTATGAGCAGTTCTTC. This sequence encodes CASSLAGAGYEQFF.